These T cell receptor beta chains were read from a single sample in a study of T cell responses to AZD1222 COVID-19 vaccine. Generated by immunoSEQ multiplex PCR, the TCRdb table keeps only in-frame clones and is missing some. Of 110,000 to 150,000 clones detected, 92% appear once; the ten largest clones hold roughly 3.3%. Sequencing was performed on peripheral blood, taken 28 days after the second AZD1222 dose. Receptor source: an adult who received the AZD1222 COVID-19 vaccine. The CDR3 runs from the conserved cysteine through the conserved F or W. The D gene is left open where the match is weak. Size is omitted from some rows. Given values are once, few, many or a class for expanded clones.

TRBJ2-3 - - TRBV28 TGTGCCAGCTCCCCAGAGGATACGCAGTATTTT CASSPEDTQYF
TRBJ1-5 TRBD1 - TRBV28 TGTGCCAGCAGTTTAGGGACAGGGGGCATGCCCCAGCATTTT CASSLGTGGMPQHF
TRBJ1-2 - - TRBV4-1 TGCGCCAGCAGCCAAGCGCAGGGTCCTAACTATGGCTACACCTTC CASSQAQGPNYGYTF
TRBJ1-2 TRBD1 - TRBV28 TGTGCCAGCAGCGCGATTCACAGGGGGCGAAACTATGGCTACACCTTC CASSAIHRGRNYGYTF
TRBJ1-1 - - TRBV9 TGTGCCAGCAGCGCCGATCGGGGCACTGAAGCTTTCTTT CASSADRGTEAFF
TRBJ1-3 - - TRBV28 TGTGCCACCTCACTCAGGGTGACCCTCGGAAACACCATATATTTT CATSLRVTLGNTIYF
TRBJ2-2 TRBD2 - TRBV5-4 TGTGCCAGCAGCTTGATTAGTAAGGCGGGAGCTACCGGGGAGCTGTTTTTT CASSLISKAGATGELFF
TRBJ2-7 TRBD2 - TRBV11-3 TGTGCCAGCAGTAGATCATCCGGGACTAGCGGGAGGTACGAGCAGTACTTC CASSRSSGTSGRYEQYF
TRBJ2-1 TRBD1 - TRBV7-2 TGTGCCAGCAGCACCGGGACAGGGAGTCACAATGAGCAGTTCTTC CASSTGTGSHNEQFF
TRBJ1-6 TRBD1 once TRBV11-1 TGTGCCAGCAGAGCAAGGACAGGGGTTTCTAATTCACCCCTCCACTTT CASRARTGVSNSPLHF
TRBJ2-1 - - TRBV3-1/TRBV3-2 TGTGCCAGCAGCCAAGGTACTAGGTTTGAGCAGTTCTTC CASSQGTRFEQFF
TRBJ2-3 - - TRBV29-1 TGCAGCGTTGGACGGGATCGCACAGATACGCAGTATTTT CSVGRDRTDTQYF
TRBJ2-1 - once TRBV5-4 TGTGCCAGCAGCCCGTGGGGGTCCGACAATGAGCAGTTCTTC CASSPWGSDNEQFF
TRBJ1-5 - - TRBV30 TGTGCCTGGAGTCCCGCAGGGATACAGCCCCAGCATTTT CAWSPAGIQPQHF
TRBJ2-3 - - TRBV3-1/TRBV3-2 TGTGCCAGCAGCGCCCGCCTGGGAGATACGCAGTATTTT CASSARLGDTQYF
TRBJ1-1 TRBD1 - TRBV30 TGTGCCTGGGGGACAGGGATAGGTGAAGCTTTCTTT CAWGTGIGEAFF
TRBJ2-1 - once TRBV5-1 TGCGCCAGCAAGAAGGCCAGCGCGTCATCCTACAATGAGCAGTTCTTC CASKKASASSYNEQFF
TRBJ2-2 TRBD1 few TRBV7-9 TGTGCCAGCAGCCCCGTGGGACAGGGCTTCGGGGAGCTGTTTTTT CASSPVGQGFGELFF
TRBJ1-2 TRBD1 - TRBV7-9 TGTGCCAGCAGCCGGACAGGGATTTATGGCTACACCTTC CASSRTGIYGYTF
TRBJ1-2 - - TRBV28 TGTGCCAGCAGTTTTACAGGGCCCTATGGCTACACCTTC CASSFTGPYGYTF
TRBJ2-7 TRBD2 once TRBV4-3 TGCGCCAGCAGCCTACGCGGGAGCGGGAGGGTCGAGCAGTACTTC CASSLRGSGRVEQYF
TRBJ2-5 - - TRBV6-2/TRBV6-3 TGTGCCAGCAGTTACGCCGCCAGCTCGGAGACCCAGTACTTC CASSYAASSETQYF
TRBJ2-1 - once TRBV4-3 TGCGCCAGCAGCCAAGATCTAGTGAGGGGGGGGAGCAATGAGCAGTTCTTC CASSQDLVRGGSNEQFF
TRBJ2-3 TRBD2 - TRBV27 TGTGCCAGCAGTACCCGGACTAGCGCTAACACAGATACGCAGTATTTT CASSTRTSANTDTQYF